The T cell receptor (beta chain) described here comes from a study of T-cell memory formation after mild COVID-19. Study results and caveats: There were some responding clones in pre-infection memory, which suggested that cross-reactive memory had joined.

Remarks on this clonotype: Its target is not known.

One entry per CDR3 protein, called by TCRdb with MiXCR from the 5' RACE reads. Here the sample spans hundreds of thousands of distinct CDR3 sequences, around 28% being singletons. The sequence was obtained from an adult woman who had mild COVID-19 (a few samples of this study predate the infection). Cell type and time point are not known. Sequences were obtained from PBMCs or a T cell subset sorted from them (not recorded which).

The CDR3 spells CASRDGLPAGNEQFF. CDR3 bases: TGTGCCAGCAGGGACGGACTCCCCGCTGGCAATGAGCAGTTCTTC. The chain links TRBV11-2 to TRBJ2-1; tentative D call: TRBD2 (5 bases). The V end was cut by 6 bases, the J end by 6 bases, with 18 bases between. CDR1 and CDR2 from the germline V gene are SGHAT and FQNNGV. This CDR3 comprises 15 residues.